Each of the 12 T cell receptor beta chains below was sequenced from the same sample in a study of cytomegalovirus exposure and HLA in healthy donors. Measured with immunoSEQ multiplex PCR; TCRdb has only the in-frame clones, and not every one. The sample lists 150,000 to 200,000 clones, approximately 88% seen once, with approximately 10% in the top ten. The sequenced sample was PBMCs. Receptor source: a young man in good health and CMV-seropositive.

This rearrangement joins TRBV6-6 to TRBJ1-5; D is unclear. CDR1 and CDR2 from the germline V gene are MNHNY and SVGAGI (reference sequence). Trimming took off 6 bases at V and 4 bases at J, with 7 bases between the two ends. This CDR3 is built from 12 residues. CDR3 in DNA: TGTGCCAGCAGCCCCCCTAATCAGCCCCAGCATTTT. Protein sequence: CASSPPNQPQHF.

V is TRBV2 and J is TRBJ2-6; D call uncertain. Trimming cost V 7 bases and J 4 bases, with 8 bases left between them. The germline gives CDR1 SNHLY, CDR2 FYNNEI. The CDR3 consists of 13 residues. This CDR3 is CASKSGGANVLTF. The CDR3 DNA sequence: TGTGCCAGCAAGTCCGGGGGGGCCAACGTCCTGACTTTC.

This sequence joins TRBV13 and TRBJ2-3; 13 nucleotides line up with TRBD2. The CDR3 consists of 17 residues. J gave up 4 bases and V 9 bases, and 13 bases lay outside the gene matches. Germline loops: CDR1 PRHDT, CDR2 FYEKMQ (reference sequence). CDR3: CASRQGLAGTGPDTQYF. In DNA, the CDR3 is TGTGCCAGTCGACAGGGACTAGCGGGAACGGGTCCAGATACGCAGTATTTT.

This sequence joins TRBV6-5 and TRBJ2-2; 7 bases are shared with TRBD1. The germline V gene has CDR1 MNHEY and CDR2 SVGAGI. This CDR3 contains 15 residues. Trimming took 5 bases from V and 5 from J; bases not matched to a gene: 8. CDR3 region: CASSLRQGLTGELFF. The CDR3 DNA is TGTGCCAGCAGTCTCCGACAGGGATTAACCGGGGAGCTGTTTTTT.

The V and J genes are TRBV7-6 and TRBJ2-5; D not certain. Germline V gene sequence: CDR1 SGHVS, CDR2 FNYEAQ. This CDR3 is 13 amino acids long. Trimming removed 1 base at V and 3 bases at J, with 6 bases between. The CDR3 coding sequence is TGTGCCAGCAGCTTAGGAACAGAAGAGACCCAGTACTTC. This translates into CASSLGTEETQYF. The whole variable domain, filled in from reference TRBV7-6 and TRBJ2-5, reads GAGVSQSPRYKVTKRGQDVALRCDPISGHVSLYWYRQALGQGPEFLTYFNYEAQQDKSGLPNDRFSAERPEGSISTLTIQRTEQRDSAMYRCASSLGTEETQYFGPGTRLLVL.

The genes are TRBV19 and TRBJ1-6, with TRBD1 matching over 10 bases. V lost 8 bases, J lost 7 bases, and 2 bases stayed unmatched. This CDR3 has 13 residues. CDR1 and CDR2 (germline): LNHDA, SQIVND (reference sequence). CDR3 DNA: TGTGCCAGTGGACAGGGGGGAAATTCACCCCTCCACTTT. Amino acid sequence: CASGQGGNSPLHF. The whole variable domain, filled in from reference TRBV19 and TRBJ1-6, reads DGGITQSPKYLFRKEGQNVTLSCEQNLNHDAMYWYRQDPGQGLRLIYYSQIVNDFQKGDIAEGYSVSREKKESFPLTVTSAQKNPTAFYLCASGQGGNSPLHFGNGTRLTVT.

V is TRBV28 and J is TRBJ1-4; 8 bases fit TRBD1. This CDR3 contains 14 residues. Germline lookup yields CDR1 MDHEN and CDR2 SYDVKM. Germline trimming cut 2 bases from V and 4 bases from J; bases unmatched to any gene: 0. Here the CDR3 reads CASSLTGGNEKLFF. The CDR3 bases are TGTGCCAGCAGTTTAACAGGGGGTAATGAAAAACTGTTTTTT.

The genes are TRBV4-1 and TRBJ2-1; a possible D gene is TRBD1 (6 bases). Trimming took 2 bases from V and 1 from J, leaving 18 bases between them. Germline loops: CDR1 MGHRA, CDR2 YSYEKL. This CDR3 has 18 residues. CDR3 sequence (DNA): TGCGCCAGCAGCCAAACCCTAGGGGGTTATGCTTCCTACAATGAGCAGTTCTTC. It yields the protein CASSQTLGGYASYNEQFF.

The chain uses TRBV6-6 and TRBJ2-1, with 7 bases identical to TRBD1. The CDR3 covers 16 residues. CDR1 is MNHNY and CDR2 is SVGAGI in the germline V gene (reference sequence). Losses at the gene ends were 4 bases for V and 5 bases for J; bases not matched to a gene: 11. The CDR3 loop is CASSSNPQGFNNEQFF. CDR3 sequence (DNA): TGTGCCAGCAGTTCAAACCCACAGGGGTTCAACAATGAGCAGTTCTTC.

The CDR3 loop reads CAWENRAGGKAFF. CDR3 nucleotide sequence: TGTGCCTGGGAAAACAGGGCCGGAGGTAAAGCTTTCTTT. This chain links TRBV30 with TRBJ1-1; TRBD1 is a possible D gene (6 bases). CDR1 and CDR2 from the germline V gene are GTSNPN and SVGIG (reference sequence). Trimming pared 5 bases from V and 9 bases from J, leaving 19 bases between. The CDR3 runs to 13 residues. The whole variable domain, filled in from reference TRBV30 and TRBJ1-1, reads SQTIHQWPATLVQPVGSPLSLECTVEGTSNPNLYWYRQAAGRGLQLLFYSVGIGQISSEVPQNLSASRPQDRQFILSSKKLLLSDSGFYLCAWENRAGGKAFFGQGTRLTVV.

The sample holds one count of this clone. A read error may account for a junction end that differs from germline. This sequence joins TRBV4-1 and TRBJ1-2; D remains ambiguous. The CDR3 extends over 10 amino acids. Germline V gives CDR1 MGHRA, CDR2 YSYEKL. The CDR3 bases are TGCGCCAGCAGCGGCGGCACTCACAACTTC. Protein: CASSGGTHNF.

This chain uses TRBV29-1 with TRBJ2-7; the match to TRBD2 covers 9 bases. The CDR3 has 13 residues. Germline-derived CDR1 and CDR2 are SQVTM and ANQGSEA. V lost 6 bases to trimming and J lost 7 bases; unmatched junction nucleotides: 10. CDR3 nucleotides: TGCAGCGTGAATTTAGCGGGAGCAGGAGAGCAGTACTTC. Translation: CSVNLAGAGEQYF.